These T cell receptor beta chains were read from a single sample in a study of blood T cell repertoires in COVID-19. Libraries were prepared by immunoSEQ multiplex PCR; TCRdb keeps only in-frame clonotypes and omits some of them. The sample has under 200,000 clones; approximately 88% are singletons. The specimen sequenced was PBMCs or T cells enriched from blood (not recorded which). The receptor source for this set is a woman aged 60-70 years who had recovered from COVID-19. CDR3s include the opening cysteine and the closing phenylalanine or tryptophan. The D gene is left open where the match is weak. Expanded clones are given a class, and other clones once, few, many or no size at all.

D,V,J,size,CDR3,DNA
NA,TRBV19,TRBJ1-1,NA,CASLETGRTEAFF,TGTGCCAGTTTAGAGACGGGGAGGACTGAAGCTTTCTTT
NA,TRBV5-1,TRBJ1-6,NA,CASRATETLGSPLHF,TGCGCCAGCAGAGCCACGGAGACTTTAGGTTCACCCCTCCACTTT
NA,TRBV2,TRBJ1-5,NA,CASRGDGSNQPQHF,TGTGCCAGCAGGGGAGACGGTAGCAATCAGCCCCAGCATTTT
NA,TRBV6-1,TRBJ1-1,NA,CASSESQSYAFF,TGTGCCAGCAGTGAATCACAGTCTTACGCTTTCTTT
NA,TRBV19,TRBJ2-1,NA,CASSLFGQTLYNEQFF,TGTGCCAGTAGTCTTTTCGGACAGACCCTATACAATGAGCAGTTCTTC
NA,TRBV18,TRBJ2-2,once,CASSNSGNTGELFF,TGTGCCAGCTCAAATAGCGGGAACACCGGGGAGCTGTTTTTT
NA,TRBV4-1,TRBJ2-7,NA,CASSHRVPGEQYF,TGCGCCAGCAGCCACAGGGTACCTGGCGAGCAGTACTTC
NA,TRBV6-5,TRBJ2-1,NA,CASSWTHEDEQFF,TGTGCCAGCAGCTGGACTCATGAGGATGAGCAGTTCTTC
TRBD1,TRBV27,TRBJ1-5,NA,CASSTQQGAEQPQHF,TGTGCCAGCAGTACTCAACAGGGGGCCGAACAGCCCCAGCATTTT
TRBD2,TRBV10-1,TRBJ2-3,NA,CASSESGGIASGTDTQYF,TGCGCCAGCAGTGAGTCGGGGGGGATAGCGAGTGGCACAGATACGCAGTATTTT
NA,TRBV19,TRBJ1-5,NA,CASSIFNSNQPQHF,TGTGCCAGTAGTATTTTCAATAGCAATCAGCCCCAGCATTTT
NA,TRBV3-1/TRBV3-2,TRBJ2-1,NA,CASSLGQWGYNEQFF,TGTGCCAGCAGTCTCGGACAGTGGGGATACAATGAGCAGTTCTTC
NA,TRBV18,TRBJ2-7,NA,CASSPGTSNLARHF,TGTGCCAGCTCACCCGGGACTTCTAACTTAGCGCGGCACTTC
NA,TRBV9,TRBJ1-1,NA,CASSASESVWTEAFF,TGTGCCAGCTCAGCGTCAGAGTCCGTCTGGACTGAAGCTTTCTTT
NA,TRBV27,TRBJ1-2,NA,CASSSSDSRGYYGYTF,NA
TRBD1,TRBV2,TRBJ1-5,NA,CASSWGQGINQPQHF,TGTGCCAGCAGTTGGGGACAGGGGATAAATCAGCCCCAGCATTTT
NA,TRBV14,TRBJ2-5,NA,CASSQNRETQYF,TGTGCCAGCAGTCAAAACCGGGAGACCCAGTACTTC
NA,TRBV7-3,TRBJ1-5,NA,CASRNRVRNQPQHF,TGTGCCAGCAGAAACAGGGTCCGCAATCAGCCCCAGCATTTT
TRBD1,TRBV18,TRBJ2-5,few,CASRGLETQYF,TGTGCCAGCAGGGGGCTTGAGACCCAGTACTTC
TRBD2,TRBV7-6,TRBJ2-1,NA,CASSLMTSGAYNEQFF,TGTGCCAGCAGCTTAATGACTAGCGGGGCATACAATGAGCAGTTCTTC
TRBD1,TRBV10-3,TRBJ1-1,NA,CASGMGQGMNTEAFF,TGTGCTTCGGGGATGGGACAGGGGATGAACACTGAAGCTTTCTTT
NA,TRBV2,TRBJ1-1,NA,CASSVGAGIAGAFF,TGTGCCAGCAGTGTGGGGGCAGGGATCGCCGGGGCTTTCTTT
TRBD1,TRBV5-8,TRBJ1-2,NA,CASSLHAGGDGYTF,TGTGCCAGCAGCTTGCACGCAGGGGGCGATGGCTACACCTTC
NA,TRBV5-1,TRBJ1-3,NA,CASSLGQGNTIYF,TGCGCCAGCAGCTTGGGACAGGGAAACACCATATATTTT
TRBD1,TRBV19,TRBJ1-5,NA,CATSDRLHNQPQHF,TGTGCCACCTCGGACAGGTTACACAATCAGCCCCAGCATTTT
NA,TRBV12-2,TRBJ1-5,NA,CASRCGQGPQYSNQPQHF,TGTGCAAGTCGCTGCGGACAGGGCCCCCAATATAGCAATCAGCCCCAGCATTTT
TRBD1,TRBV27,TRBJ1-5,NA,CASRPGTGGKGNQPQHF,TGTGCCAGCAGGCCAGGGACAGGGGGGAAAGGCAATCAGCCCCAGCATTTT
TRBD1,TRBV7-3,TRBJ2-3,NA,CASSPRDRGTDTQYF,TGTGCCAGCAGCCCCCGGGACAGGGGAACAGATACGCAGTATTTT
NA,TRBV7-2,TRBJ1-2,NA,CASSLTDYGYTF,TGTGCCAGCAGCCTCACGGACTATGGCTACACCTTC
TRBD2,TRBV28,TRBJ2-7,NA,CASSLHSGETLYEQYF,TGTGCCAGCAGCCTCCATAGCGGGGAAACACTCTACGAGCAGTACTTC
NA,TRBV5-5,TRBJ1-5,NA,CASSLVPGVGSQPQHF,TGTGCCAGCAGCTTGGTCCCAGGGGTCGGGTCACAGCCCCAGCATTTT
NA,TRBV12-3/TRBV12-4,TRBJ2-7,NA,CASRLDSSYEQYF,TGTGCCAGCAGACTCGACAGCTCCTACGAGCAGTACTTC
TRBD1,TRBV5-5,TRBJ1-5,NA,CASSFSRDRDQPQHF,TGTGCCAGCAGCTTCTCCCGGGACAGGGACCAGCCCCAGCATTTT
NA,TRBV20-1,TRBJ1-1,NA,CSASNILNTEAFF,TGCAGTGCTAGTAACATATTGAACACTGAAGCTTTCTTT
TRBD1,TRBV9,TRBJ2-3,NA,CASSGGQGERTDTQYF,TGTGCCAGCAGCGGCGGACAGGGGGAGAGGACAGATACGCAGTATTTT
TRBD1,TRBV7-2,TRBJ1-6,NA,CASSTGGSSYNSPLHF,TGTGCCAGCAGCACAGGGGGGAGCTCCTATAATTCACCCCTCCACTTT
TRBD1,TRBV9,TRBJ1-5,NA,CASSVGQGAGQPQHF,TGTGCCAGCAGCGTAGGGCAGGGGGCGGGTCAGCCCCAGCATTTT
NA,TRBV27,TRBJ1-5,NA,CASSSQGTTQPQHF,TGTGCCAGCAGTTCTCAGGGAACAACTCAGCCCCAGCATTTT
TRBD2,TRBV5-1,TRBJ2-5,NA,CASSLSSGRGETQYF,TGCGCCAGCAGCTTGTCCAGCGGGAGAGGAGAGACCCAGTACTTC
TRBD1,TRBV6-5,TRBJ2-5,NA,CASTPGQGYQETQYF,TGTGCCAGCACCCCGGGACAGGGTTACCAAGAGACCCAGTACTTC
NA,TRBV9,TRBJ2-3,NA,CASSKGIPDTQYF,TGTGCCAGCAGCAAGGGGATACCAGATACGCAGTATTTT
NA,TRBV5-4,TRBJ2-5,NA,CASSSQGQETQYF,TGTGCCAGCAGCTCACAGGGCCAAGAGACCCAGTACTTC
NA,TRBV6-5,TRBJ1-4,NA,CASSRTAANEKLFF,TGTGCCAGCAGTCGGACAGCCGCTAATGAAAAACTGTTTTTT
NA,TRBV6-5,TRBJ1-1,NA,CASSMTLMNTEAFF,TGTGCCAGCAGTATGACACTTATGAACACTGAAGCTTTCTTT
NA,TRBV18,TRBJ1-1,few,CASSRGGPLEAFF,TGTGCCAGCTCACGTGGGGGCCCGCTAGAAGCTTTCTTT
NA,TRBV7-9,TRBJ2-3,NA,CASSLGRQTSTDTQYF,TGTGCCAGCAGCTTGGGCCGACAGACCAGCACAGATACGCAGTATTTT
TRBD2,TRBV5-1,TRBJ2-5,NA,CASSLSGTSGETQYF,TGCGCCAGCAGCCTGTCCGGGACTAGTGGAGAGACCCAGTACTTC
NA,TRBV28,TRBJ2-5,NA,CASSLARGGAETQYF,TGTGCCAGCAGTTTAGCCAGGGGAGGGGCAGAGACCCAGTACTTC
NA,TRBV5-4,TRBJ2-1,NA,CASRRTGLTYNEQFF,TGTGCCAGCAGACGGACAGGACTAACCTACAATGAGCAGTTCTTC
TRBD1,TRBV18,TRBJ1-4,NA,CASSRTGSEKLFF,TGTGCCAGCTCGCGGACAGGGAGCGAAAAACTGTTTTTT